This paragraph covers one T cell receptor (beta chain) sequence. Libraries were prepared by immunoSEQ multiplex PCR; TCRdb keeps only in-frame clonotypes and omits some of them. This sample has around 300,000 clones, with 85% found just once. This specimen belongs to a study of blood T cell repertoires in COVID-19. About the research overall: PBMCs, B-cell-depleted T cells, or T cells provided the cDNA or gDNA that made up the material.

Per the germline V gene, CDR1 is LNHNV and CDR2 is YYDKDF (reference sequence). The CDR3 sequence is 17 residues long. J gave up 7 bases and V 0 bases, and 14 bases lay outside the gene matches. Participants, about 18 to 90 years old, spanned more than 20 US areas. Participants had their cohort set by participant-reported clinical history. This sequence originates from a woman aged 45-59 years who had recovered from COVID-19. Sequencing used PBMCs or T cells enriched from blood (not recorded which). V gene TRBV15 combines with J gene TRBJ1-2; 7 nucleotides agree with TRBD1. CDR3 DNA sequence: TGTGCCACCAGCAGAGATTATCGCTCGGGACAGCATATTGGCTACACCTTC. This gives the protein CATSRDYRSGQHIGYTF. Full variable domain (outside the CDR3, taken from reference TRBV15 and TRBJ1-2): DAMVIQNPRYQVTQFGKPVTLSCSQTLNHNVMYWYQQKSSQAPKLLFHYYDKDFNNEADTPDNFQSRRPNTSFCFLDIRSPGLGDTAMYLCATSRDYRSGQHIGYTFGSGTRLTVV.